This T cell receptor beta chain appears in the sequencing data of a study of T cells in Graves' hyperthyroidism and ophthalmopathy. This clonotype has a single count. Using RNA transcripts as the source, TCR beta CDR3 regions were amplified. HTBI primers were the set used in a first-round RT-PCR of the TCR CDR3. One entry per CDR3 protein results from TCRdb running MiXCR on the multiplex PCR reads. The sample yields around 600,000 distinct CDR3 sequences, about 45% seen once. The TCR was taken from an adult man with Graves' disease, either hyperthyroidism or ophthalmopathy (not recorded which). Sequencing was performed on peripheral blood or thyroid tissue (not recorded which).

The CDR3 nucleotides read TGCAGCGGCCCGACGGGAATGAACACTGAAGCTTTCTTT. Amino acid sequence: CSGPTGMNTEAFF. The chain joins TRBV29-1 to TRBJ1-1; D uncertain. Trimming cost V 7 bases and J 0 bases, with 12 bases left between them. Per germline, CDR1 SQVTM and CDR2 ANQGSEA. The CDR3 length is 13 residues.